Many counts were recorded for the clone carrying this TCR beta chain. Its target is not known. The CDR3 is made up of 14 amino acids. V dropped 6 bases and J dropped 5 bases, with 17 bases sitting between them. Germline values: CDR1 MNHNY, CDR2 SVGAGI (reference sequence). These data come from a study of neurological immune-mediated disorders. General study findings and limits: The study found no CDR3 amino acid sequences shared by expanded clones across subjects, suggesting private repertoires in all groups.

Documented time point: longitudinal time-point 1 (baseline). The authors produced cDNA by 5'RACE using 10-nucleotide random UMIs. Each CDR3 protein is one row after TCRdb ran MiXCR on the 5' RACE reads. Here the sample spans tens of thousands of distinct CDR3 sequences, approximately 10% being singletons. What was sequenced was PBMCs. The chain is built from TRBV6-6 and TRBJ2-7, with D possibly being TRBD2 (7 bases). The origin of this receptor is a man aged 30-40 years in good health. The CDR3 is CASRTGGAGDEQYF. The CDR3 DNA sequence: TGTGCCAGCAGAACGGGGGGCGCGGGCGACGAGCAGTACTTC.